The text below deals with one T cell receptor (beta chain). Its antigen specificity is not known. Per-nucleotide qualities are absent, and no much larger clonotype sits a single base away. The entry originates in a study of vaccination effects on CD4 cells after COVID-19 (dated by TCRdb to between 2020 and 2023). Notes on the research overall: In the ViraFEST assay, PBMC were stimulated with viral peptide pools, and TCR sequencing was then used to find antigen-specific CD4+ T cell clonotypes based on their expansion. In both COVID-19 convalescent patients and infection-naive vaccine recipients, the study compared SARS-CoV-2 spike-specific CD4+ TCR repertoires from before mRNA vaccination with those from after it. Across the study, the median time from the second dose to post-vaccine sampling was 72 days (range 14 to 241). Altogether, some ten COVID-19 convalescent patients and a handful of SARS-CoV-2-naive healthy vaccine recipients made up the full study. The Oncomine TCR Beta short-read assay on an Illumina iSeq 100 was used to sequence cultures from other donors in the study. Two million PBMC per well were cultured in IMDM with about 4.6% human AB serum, 8.5 to 10 IU/ml IL-2 and gentamicin, plus 10 ug/ml peptides. The investigation overall reported the following: The study was limited by a small number of convalescent patients and lacked early post-infection timepoints. Among healthy vaccine recipients, nearly all vaccine-induced clones were SARS-CoV-2 mono-reactive, and just 1 of 255 was cross-reactive with common cold coronaviruses. Marked clonal contraction was observed in both infection-induced and vaccine-induced clones at late post-vaccination timepoints, consistent with waning T cell responses.

Looking up the germline V gene yields CDR1 MDHEN and CDR2 SYDVKM. The cysteine opens and the phenylalanine closes a CDR3 of 16 amino acids. The sequence is cut down to CDR3 DNA, 48 bases in frame from base 1. Trimming takes 6 bases off V and 8 bases off J; junction bases not matched to a gene: 16. Library generation was performed with the immunoSEQ multiplex PCR assay. DNA from the cultured, isolated CD4+ T cells was subjected to TCR beta CDR3 sequencing. Under the source paper's analysis protocol: Non-productive TCR sequences were discarded, and reads were trimmed to the CDR3 region, with only CDR3s of 7 or more amino acids retained. Antigen-specific clonotypes were identified with the MANAFEST web app by comparing expansion in peptide wells against reference cultures. Positive clones required FDR<0.05 expansion versus reference and all other wells, odds ratio above 5, and frequency above 0.1% in two replicate wells. A clonotype was called cross-reactive if it was significantly expanded both in SARS-CoV-2 spike wells and in at least one common cold coronavirus spike condition. Using the stringdist R package, CDR3 similarity was measured by Levenshtein distance, and unrooted trees were constructed with ape in R 3.6.1. What TCRdb holds here is the immuneACCESS table cut down to in-frame rearrangements. Part of the clones is not present; checked against another copy, under half of the missing clones reflect an unresolved V gene, and the others are unexplained. The V and J calls and clone size were taken over from that table, and D and trimming were inferred from the DNA. The sample table lists about 71,000 clones, roughly 80% of them with a count of one. About 2.4% of the sample lies in the top ten.

After approximately 11 days of culture, CD4+ T cells were isolated with the EasySep CD4+ T cell isolation kit. Each participant received two doses of an mRNA SARS-CoV-2 vaccine, either BNT162b2 or mRNA-1273. None of the healthy vaccine recipients had a prior SARS-CoV-2 infection, which was confirmed by nucleocapsid antibody tests that came back negative both before and after vaccination. Half of the culture medium was replaced with fresh IL-2-containing medium on days 3 and 7. Unless noted otherwise, every peptide stimulation condition was cultured in triplicate wells. PBMC were separated from whole blood using Ficoll-Paque Plus gradient centrifugation and were then either cryopreserved at -140C or used fresh. The QIAamp micro DNA kit was used to extract genomic DNA from the cultured CD4+ T cells.

This receptor was taken from a human donor who received a COVID-19 vaccine. This chain joins TRBV28 to TRBJ1-2; a stretch of 9 junction bases matches TRBD1. The sequences come from CD4+ T cells from PBMCs cultured without peptide, collected after COVID-19 vaccination. The nucleotide sequence is given as TGTGCCAGCAGACCTCCACCCGGGACAGGGCGGGACGGCTACACCTTC. It translates as CASRPPPGTGRDGYTF.